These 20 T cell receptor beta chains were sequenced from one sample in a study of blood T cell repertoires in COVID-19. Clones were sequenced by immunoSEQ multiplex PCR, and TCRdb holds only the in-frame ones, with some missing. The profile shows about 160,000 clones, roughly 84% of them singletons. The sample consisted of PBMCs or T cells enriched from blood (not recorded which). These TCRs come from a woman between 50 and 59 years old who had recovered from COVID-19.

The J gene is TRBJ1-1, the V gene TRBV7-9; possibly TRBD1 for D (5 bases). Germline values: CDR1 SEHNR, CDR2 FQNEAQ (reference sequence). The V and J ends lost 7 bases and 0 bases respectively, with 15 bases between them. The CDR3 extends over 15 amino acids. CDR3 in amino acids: CASTSRQGMNTEAFF. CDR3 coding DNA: TGTGCCAGCACCTCTCGGCAGGGAATGAACACTGAAGCTTTCTTT.

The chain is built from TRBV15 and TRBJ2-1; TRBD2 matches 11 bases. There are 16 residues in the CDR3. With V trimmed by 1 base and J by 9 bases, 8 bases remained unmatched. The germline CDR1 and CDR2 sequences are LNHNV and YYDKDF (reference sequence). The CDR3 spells CATSRVASGRIAEQFF. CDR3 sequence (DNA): TGTGCCACCAGCAGAGTGGCTAGCGGGAGGATCGCTGAGCAGTTCTTC.

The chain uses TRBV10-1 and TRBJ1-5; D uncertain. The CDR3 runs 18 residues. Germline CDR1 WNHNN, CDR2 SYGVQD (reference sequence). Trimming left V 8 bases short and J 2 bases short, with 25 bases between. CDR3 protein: CASQFLAGSGRGNQPQHF. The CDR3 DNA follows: TGCGCCAGCCAATTTCTTGCGGGATCCGGACGCGGCAATCAGCCCCAGCATTTT.

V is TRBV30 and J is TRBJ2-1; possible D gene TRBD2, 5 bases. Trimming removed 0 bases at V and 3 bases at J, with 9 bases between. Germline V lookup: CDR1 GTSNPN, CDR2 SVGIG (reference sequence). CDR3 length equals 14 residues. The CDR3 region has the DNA TGTGCCTGGAGTGTTTCGAGCGGCTACAATGAGCAGTTCTTC. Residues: CAWSVSSGYNEQFF.

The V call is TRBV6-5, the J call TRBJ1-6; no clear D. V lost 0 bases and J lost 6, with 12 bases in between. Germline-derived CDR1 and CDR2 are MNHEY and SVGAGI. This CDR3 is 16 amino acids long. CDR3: CASSYSGQATNSPLHF. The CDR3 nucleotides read TGTGCCAGCAGTTACTCGGGCCAGGCTACTAATTCACCCCTCCACTTT.

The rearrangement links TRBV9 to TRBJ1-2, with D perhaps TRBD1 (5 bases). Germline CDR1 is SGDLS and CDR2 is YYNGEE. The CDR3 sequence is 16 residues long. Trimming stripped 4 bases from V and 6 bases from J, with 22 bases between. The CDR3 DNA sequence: TGTGCCAGCAGCCCCGGGGCGGAGGGGAGGAAAAATGGCTACACCTTC. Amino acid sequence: CASSPGAEGRKNGYTF.

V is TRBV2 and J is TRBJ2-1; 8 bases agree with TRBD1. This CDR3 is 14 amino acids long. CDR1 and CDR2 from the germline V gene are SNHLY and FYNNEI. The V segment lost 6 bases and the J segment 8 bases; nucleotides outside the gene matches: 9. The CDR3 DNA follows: TGTGCCAGCAGGCCCACCTCGACAGGGGATGAGCAGTTCTTC. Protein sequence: CASRPTSTGDEQFF.

The CDR3 DNA sequence: TGTGCCAGCAGCTTTGTCAGTGATACGCAGTATTTT. It yields the protein CASSFVSDTQYF. The J gene is TRBJ2-3, the V gene TRBV11-2, with D hard to call. Deletions cut 3 bases from V and 6 bases from J, with 7 bases between. The length of the CDR3 is 12 residues. CDR1 and CDR2 from the germline V gene are SGHAT and FQNNGV.

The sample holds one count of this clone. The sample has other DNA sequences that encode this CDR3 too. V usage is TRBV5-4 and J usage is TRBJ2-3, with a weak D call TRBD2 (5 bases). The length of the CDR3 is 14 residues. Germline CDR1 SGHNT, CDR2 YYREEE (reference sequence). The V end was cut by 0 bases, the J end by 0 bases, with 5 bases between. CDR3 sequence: CASSLAGSTDTQYF. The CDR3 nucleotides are TGTGCCAGCAGCTTGGCGGGGAGCACAGATACGCAGTATTTT. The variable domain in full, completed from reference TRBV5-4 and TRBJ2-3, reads ETGVTQSPTHLIKTRGQQVTLRCSSQSGHNTVSWYQQALGQGPQFIFQYYREEENGRGNFPPRFSGLQFPNYSSELNVNALELDDSALYLCASSLAGSTDTQYFGPGTRLTVL.

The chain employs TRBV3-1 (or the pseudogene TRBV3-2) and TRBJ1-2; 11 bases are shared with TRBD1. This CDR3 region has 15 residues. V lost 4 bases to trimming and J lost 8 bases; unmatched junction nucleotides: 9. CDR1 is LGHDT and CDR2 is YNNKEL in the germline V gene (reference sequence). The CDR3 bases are TGTGCCAGCAGCCGACGGACAGGGGGCGCTCTCGGCTACACCTTC. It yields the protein CASSRRTGGALGYTF.

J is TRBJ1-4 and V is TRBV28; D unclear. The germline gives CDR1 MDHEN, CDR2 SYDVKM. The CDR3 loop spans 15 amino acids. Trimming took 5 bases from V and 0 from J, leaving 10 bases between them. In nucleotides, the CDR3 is TGTGCCAGCAGTAACCGAGTTGCAACTAATGAAAAACTGTTTTTT. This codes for CASSNRVATNEKLFF.

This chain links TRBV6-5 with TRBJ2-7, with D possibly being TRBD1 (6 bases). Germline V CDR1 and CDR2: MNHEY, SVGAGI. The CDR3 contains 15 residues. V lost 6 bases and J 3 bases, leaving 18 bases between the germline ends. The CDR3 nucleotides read TGTGCCAGCAGATCAGGACAGTCCAGATACTACGAGCAGTACTTC. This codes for CASRSGQSRYYEQYF.

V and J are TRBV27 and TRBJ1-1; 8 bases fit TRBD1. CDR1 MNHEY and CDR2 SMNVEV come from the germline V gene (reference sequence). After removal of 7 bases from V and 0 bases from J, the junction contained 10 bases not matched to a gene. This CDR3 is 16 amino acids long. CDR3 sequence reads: CASTGQGVRMNTEAFF. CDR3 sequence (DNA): TGTGCCAGCACAGGACAGGGTGTACGGATGAACACTGAAGCTTTCTTT.

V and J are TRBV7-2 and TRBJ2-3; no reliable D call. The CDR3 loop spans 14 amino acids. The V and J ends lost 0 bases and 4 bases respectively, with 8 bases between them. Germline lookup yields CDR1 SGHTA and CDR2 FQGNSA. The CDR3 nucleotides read TGTGCCAGCAGCTTAGCGCGGAGAGCAGATACGCAGTATTTT. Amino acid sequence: CASSLARRADTQYF.

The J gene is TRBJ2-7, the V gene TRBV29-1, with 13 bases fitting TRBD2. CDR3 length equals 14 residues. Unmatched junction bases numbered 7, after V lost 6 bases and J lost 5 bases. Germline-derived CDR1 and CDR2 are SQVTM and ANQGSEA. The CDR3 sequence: CSVILAGGLDEQYF. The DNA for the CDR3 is TGCAGCGTCATACTAGCGGGAGGGCTGGACGAGCAGTACTTC.

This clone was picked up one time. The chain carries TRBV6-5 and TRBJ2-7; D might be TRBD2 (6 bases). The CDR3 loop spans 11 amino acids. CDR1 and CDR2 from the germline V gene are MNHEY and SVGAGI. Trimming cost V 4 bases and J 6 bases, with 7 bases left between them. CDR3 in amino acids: CASSWGVEQYF. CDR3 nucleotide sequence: TGTGCCAGCAGTTGGGGGGTCGAGCAGTACTTC.

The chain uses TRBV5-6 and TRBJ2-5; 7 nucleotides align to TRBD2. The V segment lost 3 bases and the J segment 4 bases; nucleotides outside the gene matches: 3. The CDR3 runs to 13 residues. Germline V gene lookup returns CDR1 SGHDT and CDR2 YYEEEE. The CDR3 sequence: CASSSTGGETQYF. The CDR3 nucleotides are TGTGCCAGCAGCTCCACGGGGGGAGAGACCCAGTACTTC.

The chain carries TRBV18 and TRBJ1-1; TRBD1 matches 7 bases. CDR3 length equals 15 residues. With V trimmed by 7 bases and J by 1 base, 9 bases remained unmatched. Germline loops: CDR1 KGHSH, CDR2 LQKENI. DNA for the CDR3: TGTGCCAGCTACGACAGGGATTTACAGAACACTGAAGCTTTCTTT. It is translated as CASYDRDLQNTEAFF.

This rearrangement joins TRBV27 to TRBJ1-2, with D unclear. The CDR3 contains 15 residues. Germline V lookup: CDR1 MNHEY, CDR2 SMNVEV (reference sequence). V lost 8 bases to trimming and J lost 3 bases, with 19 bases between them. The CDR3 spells CASRRSGSHDYGYTF. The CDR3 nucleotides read TGTGCCAGCCGCCGCAGCGGGTCCCACGACTATGGCTACACCTTC.

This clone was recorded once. CDR3 in amino acids: CATSRGGLAGGFEQFF. The CDR3 nucleotides read TGTGCCACCAGCAGAGGAGGGCTAGCGGGAGGGTTTGAGCAGTTCTTC. V usage is TRBV15 and J usage is TRBJ2-1, with 12 bases lining up with TRBD2. This CDR3 is built from 16 residues. CDR1 and CDR2 (germline): LNHNV, YYDKDF (reference sequence). Germline trimming cut 1 base from V and 9 bases from J; bases unmatched to any gene: 7. Using reference TRBV15 and TRBJ2-1 for the parts outside the CDR3, the full variable domain is DAMVIQNPRYQVTQFGKPVTLSCSQTLNHNVMYWYQQKSSQAPKLLFHYYDKDFNNEADTPDNFQSRRPNTSFCFLDIRSPGLGDTAMYLCATSRGGLAGGFEQFFGPGTRLTVL.